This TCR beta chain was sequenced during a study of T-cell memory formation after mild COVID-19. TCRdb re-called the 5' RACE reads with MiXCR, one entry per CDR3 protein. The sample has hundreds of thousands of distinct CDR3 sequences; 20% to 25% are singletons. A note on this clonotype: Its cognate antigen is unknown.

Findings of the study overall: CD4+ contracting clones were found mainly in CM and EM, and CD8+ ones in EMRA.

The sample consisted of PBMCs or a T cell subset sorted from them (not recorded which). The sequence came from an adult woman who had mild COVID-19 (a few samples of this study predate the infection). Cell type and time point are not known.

CDR3 DNA: TGTGCCAGCTCACCACCGGGACTAGCGGGAGGGCCGAGAGAGACCCAGTACTTC. Translated: CASSPPGLAGGPRETQYF. V gene TRBV18 combines with J gene TRBJ2-5; 16 bases are shared with TRBD2. The V segment lost 0 bases and the J segment 4 bases; nucleotides outside the gene matches: 5. Germline V gene sequence: CDR1 KGHSH, CDR2 LQKENI. The CDR3 length is 18 residues.